The rows below give T cell receptor beta chains drawn from one sample of a study of blood T cell repertoires in COVID-19. Only in-frame clones appear in the TCRdb table, and some are missing; sequencing was by immunoSEQ multiplex PCR. The data contain fewer than 200,000 clones, 70% to 85% of them singletons. The sample consisted of PBMCs or T cells enriched from blood (not recorded which). Source of these receptors: a man in his forties or fifties who had recovered from COVID-19. CDR3s include the opening cysteine and the closing phenylalanine or tryptophan.

J,V,CDR3
TRBJ2-7,TRBV6-5,CASRVPGAYEQYF
TRBJ1-5,TRBV6-2/TRBV6-3,CASSRTGETQPQHF
TRBJ2-3,TRBV5-6,CASSLQSTDTQYF
TRBJ1-5,TRBV28,CASSLSGQGNQPQHF
TRBJ2-5,TRBV6-5,CASSYPGEQQETQYF
TRBJ1-2,TRBV20-1,CSARVDYGYTF
TRBJ2-2,TRBV3-1/TRBV3-2,CASSRTGQGGHGELFF
TRBJ2-3,TRBV6-2/TRBV6-3,CASSTGTTTDTQYF
TRBJ1-4,TRBV6-6,CASSYSRAGEKLFF
TRBJ2-3,TRBV5-1,CASSTGASGGADTQYF
TRBJ2-7,TRBV28,CASSFRESKRYEQYF
TRBJ2-1,TRBV29-1,CSVPTGTHEQFF
TRBJ2-5,TRBV2,CASSPVGGGPQETQYF
TRBJ1-1,TRBV7-2,CASSLLRNTEAFF
TRBJ1-1,TRBV4-1,CASSHITGLNTEAFF
TRBJ2-1,TRBV5-1,CASSMGTPVANEQFF
TRBJ2-7,TRBV29-1,CSVIPGQGYEQYF
TRBJ1-3,TRBV10-1,CASLLRRTPGNTIYF
TRBJ2-1,TRBV29-1,CSVRQGLTYNEQFF
TRBJ1-4,TRBV7-6,CASSPGRGNEKLFF